A single sample gave rise to the 14 T cell receptor beta chains below, sequenced in a study of shared clonotypes between healthy human individuals. Generated by immunoSEQ multiplex PCR, the TCRdb table keeps only in-frame clones and is missing some. The data hold roughly 1.4 million clones, with about 98.5% observed a single time. Input material: naive CD4+ T cells sorted from blood. The subset is: CD45RA+ positively selected. All receptors derive from a man aged 25 to 40 in good health.

This rearrangement joins TRBV19 to TRBJ2-1, with 13 bases fitting TRBD2. CDR1 is LNHDA, CDR2 SQIVND, per germline (reference sequence). Unmatched junction bases numbered 12, after V lost 7 bases and J lost 6 bases. The CDR3 extends over 17 amino acids. CDR3 nucleotide sequence: TGTGCCAGTAAGCGGAGGCGGACTAGCGGGAGTGGCAATGAGCAGTTCTTC. Translation: CASKRRRTSGSGNEQFF.

The J gene is TRBJ2-7, the V gene TRBV4-3; D is possibly TRBD2 (6 bases). The germline V and J ends were trimmed by 0 bases and 0 bases, with 12 bases remaining between them. The CDR3 spans 16 residues. From germline, CDR1 is LGHNA and CDR2 YSLEER. The CDR3 is CASSQDRGTSSYEQYF. The CDR3 nucleotides read TGCGCCAGCAGCCAAGATCGCGGGACTTCCTCCTACGAGCAGTACTTC.

The genes are TRBV5-1 and TRBJ2-1, with 15 bases aligning to TRBD2. The CDR3 has 17 residues. Germline CDR1 is SGHRS and CDR2 is YFSETQ. V was clipped by 4 bases and J by 1 base; unmatched bases: 3. The CDR3 spells CASSRGTSGRSYNEQFF. In DNA form, the CDR3 reads TGCGCCAGCAGCCGTGGGACTAGCGGGAGGTCCTACAATGAGCAGTTCTTC.

The chain combines TRBV11-2 with TRBJ2-7, with D uncertain. With 3 bases removed from V and 6 bases from J, the gap between germline ends came to 15 bases. Germline V CDR1 and CDR2: SGHAT, FQNNGV. The CDR3 spans 14 residues. CDR3 coding DNA: TGTGCCAGCAGCTTCGGACGGTTCCTAGGCGAGCAGTACTTC. Amino acid sequence: CASSFGRFLGEQYF.

This chain links TRBV7-2 with TRBJ2-3, with TRBD2 matching over 9 bases. The CDR3 consists of 13 residues. Germline values: CDR1 SGHTA, CDR2 FQGNSA. V trimming: 5 bases; J trimming: 8 bases; junction bases outside the gene matches: 5. The CDR3 loop is CASSELAGITQYF. Written as DNA, the CDR3 is TGTGCCAGCAGCGAGCTAGCGGGGATTACGCAGTATTTT.

CDR3 in amino acids: CASSYTATIGTEKLFF. CDR3 coding DNA: TGTGCCAGCAGTTACACCGCGACAATAGGTACCGAAAAACTGTTTTTT. This chain connects TRBV6-5 to TRBJ1-4; D is undetermined. CDR1 is MNHEY, CDR2 SVGAGI, per germline. There are 16 residues in the CDR3. V was pared by 2 bases and J by 8 bases, with 18 bases between.

This chain uses TRBV7-7 with TRBJ2-3; 8 positions match TRBD1. Germline assignment: CDR1 SSHAT and CDR2 FNYEAQ (reference sequence). The CDR3 is made up of 15 amino acids. J lost 3 bases, V lost 5 bases, and 7 bases had no gene match. CDR3 region: CASSRGQGTTDTQYF. As DNA, the CDR3 is TGTGCCAGCAGCCGAGGACAGGGAACAACAGATACGCAGTATTTT.

Comments on this clone: One junction end disagrees with the germline gene, perhaps due to a read error. The rearrangement links TRBV6-6 to TRBJ2-7; D is uncertain. The CDR3 has 13 amino acids. Germline values: CDR1 MNHNY, CDR2 SVGAGI (reference sequence). CDR3 in amino acids: CASTPLHSHEQYF. DNA for the CDR3: TGTGCCAGCACCCCCCTCCACTCCCACGAGCAGTACTTC.

The V gene is TRBV7-8, the J gene TRBJ2-3, with 7 bases lining up with TRBD1. V was pared by 5 bases and J by 0 bases, with 20 bases of the junction left unmatched. This CDR3 spans 20 amino acids. The germline CDR1 and CDR2 sequences are SGHVS and FQNEAQ. The CDR3 DNA is TGTGCCAGCAGCACTCAGTCAAGTGCCGGGACAGAGCCTAGCACAGATACGCAGTATTTT. It encodes CASSTQSSAGTEPSTDTQYF. Full variable domain (rest looked up from reference TRBV7-8 and TRBJ2-3): GAGVSQSPRYKVAKRGQDVALRCDPISGHVSLFWYQQALGQGPEFLTYFQNEAQLDKSGLPSDRFFAERPEGSVSTLKIQRTQQEDSAVYLCASSTQSSAGTEPSTDTQYFGPGTRLTVL.

This chain links TRBV5-5 with TRBJ2-7; D is possibly TRBD1 (6 bases). Trimming shortened V by 3 bases and J by 0 bases, and 7 bases separated the two germline ends. This CDR3 contains 13 residues. Per germline, CDR1 SGHKS and CDR2 YYEKEE (reference sequence). The CDR3, as DNA: TGTGCCAGCAGCTGGACAGCCTCCTACGAGCAGTACTTC. Protein sequence: CASSWTASYEQYF.

This chain links TRBV19 with TRBJ1-1, with D possibly being TRBD1 (5 bases). CDR1 is LNHDA, CDR2 SQIVND, per germline (reference sequence). V gave up 6 bases and J gave up 7 bases, with 15 bases separating them. This CDR3 comprises 13 residues. DNA for the CDR3: TGTGCCAGTAGAACGACAGCAGGATTTGAAGCTTTCTTT. Residues: CASRTTAGFEAFF. Using reference TRBV19 and TRBJ1-1 for the parts outside the CDR3, the full variable domain is DGGITQSPKYLFRKEGQNVTLSCEQNLNHDAMYWYRQDPGQGLRLIYYSQIVNDFQKGDIAEGYSVSREKKESFPLTVTSAQKNPTAFYLCASRTTAGFEAFFGQGTRLTVV.

V and J are TRBV28 and TRBJ1-1; possible D gene TRBD1, 6 bases. CDR1 is MDHEN and CDR2 is SYDVKM in the germline V gene. The V end was cut by 7 bases, the J end by 1 base, with 16 bases between. CDR3 length: 15 residues. CDR3 sequence (DNA): TGTGCCAGCAACGTGCTGGGGGCAGGGAACACTGAAGCTTTCTTT. This gives the protein CASNVLGAGNTEAFF. The whole variable domain, filled in from reference TRBV28 and TRBJ1-1, reads DVKVTQSSRYLVKRTGEKVFLECVQDMDHENMFWYRQDPGLGLRLIYFSYDVKMKEKGDIPEGYSVSREKKERFSLILESASTNQTSMYLCASNVLGAGNTEAFFGQGTRLTVV.

The chain employs TRBV11-2 and TRBJ2-4; D might be TRBD1 or TRBD2, each matching 6 bases. V gave up 4 bases and J gave up 0 bases, with 19 bases separating them. The CDR3 spans 18 residues. The germline V gene has CDR1 SGHAT and CDR2 FQNNGV. The CDR3 DNA follows: TGTGCCAGCAGCTCGTTAAGGGGGGCCGGGCCAGCCAAAAACATTCAGTACTTC. Its translation: CASSSLRGAGPAKNIQYF.

The rearrangement uses TRBV5-5 and TRBJ1-2; 9 bases fit TRBD1. The V and J ends lost 0 bases and 7 bases, in that order; junction bases with no gene match: 1. The CDR3 consists of 13 residues. Germline V gives CDR1 SGHKS, CDR2 YYEKEE (reference sequence). CDR3 in DNA: TGTGCCAGCAGCTTGGCGACAGGGGGTGGCTACACCTTC. Translation: CASSLATGGGYTF.